Listed here are 21 T cell receptor beta chains from one sample, sequenced in a study of T-cell memory formation after mild COVID-19 (dated by TCRdb to about 2021). Library prep was done by 5' RACE. Instrument on record: Illumina NovaSeq 6000. The public reads were reanalyzed by TCRdb: fastp trimming at Q25, MiXCR alignment, in-frame beta chains only. Merged by CDR3 protein, the rows form single entries marked with the most common genes and DNA. The sample data list about 240,000 distinct CDR3 sequences, and approximately 9% of these were observed just once. The ten largest clones add up to around a fifth of the sample. The sample comprised PBMCs or a T cell subset sorted from them (not recorded which). All receptors come from a man aged 18 to 35 who had mild COVID-19 (a few samples of this study predate the infection). The sample titles of this study are shuffled in the database, so cell type and time point are left out; the donor was told from shared clones.

This clonotype has more than one count but fewer than ten. V gene TRBV27 combines with J gene TRBJ2-3; a possible D gene is TRBD1 (6 bases). The ends were cut back, 6 bases at V and 6 bases at J, with 10 bases in the middle. This CDR3 has 12 residues. Germline lookup yields CDR1 MNHEY and CDR2 SMNVEV (reference sequence). CDR3 DNA sequence: TGTGCCAGCAGGACAGGTCACGATACGCAGTATTTT. Its translation is CASRTGHDTQYF.

This clonotype was observed a handful of times. The rearrangement uses TRBV19 and TRBJ2-5; unclear D gene. The V gene lost 2 bases and the J gene lost 2 bases, with 9 bases spanning the gap. The CDR3 runs to 14 residues. Germline V lookup: CDR1 LNHDA, CDR2 SQIVND (reference sequence). The CDR3, as DNA: TGTGCCAGTAGTATACTGTCCCAGCAAGAGACCCAGTACTTC. Translated: CASSILSQQETQYF.

This clonotype has only a few counts. The rearrangement links TRBV7-3 to TRBJ1-3; no clear D gene. The CDR3 is 14 residues long. Trimming removed 4 bases from V and 0 bases from J, with 7 bases in between. The germline CDR1 and CDR2 sequences are SGHTA and FQGTGA. CDR3: CASSSSGSGNTIYF. CDR3 DNA sequence: TGTGCCAGCAGCTCCTCAGGCTCTGGAAACACCATATATTTT.

The rearrangement links TRBV23-1 to TRBJ2-5; TRBD1 agrees at 8 bases. TRBV23-1 is recorded as an ORF, its role being uncertain. Trimming cost V 3 bases and J 3 bases; bases outside gene matches: 12. The CDR3 spans 17 residues. The CDR3 region has the DNA TGCGCCAGCAGTCAGGAATATGTGGACAGGGCCAAAGAGACCCAGTACTTC. Protein product: CASSQEYVDRAKETQYF.

The table lists this clonotype with a few counts. The J gene is TRBJ2-7, the V gene TRBV28, with D tentatively TRBD1 (6 bases). The CDR3 spans 14 residues. Germline lookup yields CDR1 MDHEN and CDR2 SYDVKM. V was shortened by 4 bases and J by 2 bases, with 12 bases between the two germline ends. The CDR3 sequence is CASSSRDKAYEQYV. The CDR3 bases are TGTGCCAGCAGTTCCCGGGACAAAGCCTACGAGCAGTACGTC.

This chain uses TRBV5-1 with TRBJ1-5, with TRBD1 as a possible D gene (5 bases). Per germline, CDR1 SGHRS and CDR2 YFSETQ. The CDR3 totals 14 residues. V shed 4 bases and J shed 5 bases, with 13 bases lying between them. CDR3 region: CASSLDSHYQPQHF. CDR3 nucleotide sequence: TGCGCCAGCAGCCTCGACAGCCATTATCAGCCCCAGCATTTT. Variable domain in full (rest from reference TRBV5-1 and TRBJ1-5): KAGVTQTPRYLIKTRGQQVTLSCSPISGHRSVSWYQQTPGQGLQFLFEYFSETQRNKGNFPGRFSGRQFSNSRSEMNVSTLELGDSALYLCASSLDSHYQPQHFGDGTRLSIL.

The chain links TRBV11-2 to TRBJ2-1, with TRBD2 matching over 8 bases. The CDR3 contains 16 residues. Per the germline V gene, CDR1 is SGHAT and CDR2 is FQNNGV. The V and J ends lost 5 bases and 8 bases, in that order; junction bases with no gene match: 14. As DNA, the CDR3 is TGTGCCAGCAGCCAGTCACGGGCGGGGGGATATGATGAGCAGTTCTTC. It encodes CASSQSRAGGYDEQFF.

V and J are TRBV20-1 and TRBJ1-4, with no clear D. Germline lookup yields CDR1 DFQATT and CDR2 SNEGSKA (reference sequence). V shed 4 bases and J shed 3 bases, with 3 bases lying between them. The CDR3 length is 11 residues. The CDR3 is CSATSNEKLFF. CDR3 nucleotides: TGCAGTGCTACGTCTAATGAAAAACTGTTTTTT.

The genes are TRBV24-1 and TRBJ2-1, with 7 nucleotides matching TRBD1. Germline V lookup: CDR1 KGHDR, CDR2 SFDVKD. The trim removed 3 bases at V and 5 bases at J, leaving 6 bases unmatched. The CDR3 loop spans 15 amino acids. CDR3 amino acids: CATSDPSDRDNEQFF. CDR3 sequence (DNA): TGTGCCACCAGTGATCCCTCAGACAGGGACAATGAGCAGTTCTTC.

The V call is TRBV7-2, the J call TRBJ2-5, with 7 bases lining up with TRBD2. Germline V CDR1 and CDR2: SGHTA, FQGNSA. The CDR3 covers 14 residues. Trimming at V came to 7 bases and at J to 5 bases, leaving 10 bases not matched to a gene. The DNA for the CDR3 is TGTGCCAGCACCAGGGTGGGGGGGAAGGAGACCCAGTACTTC. It codes for CASTRVGGKETQYF.

This clonotype has only a few counts. The chain uses TRBV11-2 and TRBJ2-5; D remains unclear. From germline, CDR1 is SGHAT and CDR2 FQNNGV. This CDR3 comprises 13 residues. V was shortened by 5 bases and J by 7 bases, with 14 bases between the two germline ends. The CDR3 bases are TGTGCCAGCAGCCCTGCGCGGTGGGGGACCCAGTACTTC. The encoded protein is CASSPARWGTQYF.

This clonotype appeared many times. The chain uses TRBV5-1 and TRBJ2-1; perhaps TRBD2 as D (5 bases). V was trimmed by 1 base and J by 7 bases, leaving 6 bases between them. Germline CDR1 SGHRS, CDR2 YFSETQ. This CDR3 region has 12 residues. The CDR3 protein is CASSLTRNEQFF. In DNA, the CDR3 is TGCGCCAGCAGCTTGACTAGGAATGAGCAGTTCTTC.

The chain's CDR3 is CASSTRSQGNYGYTF. The DNA for the CDR3 is TGTGCCAGCAGCACACGATCACAGGGAAACTATGGCTACACCTTC. The rearrangement joins TRBV12-3 or TRBV12-4 to TRBJ1-2, with D possibly matching TRBD1 (6 bases). The CDR3 length is 15 residues. Trimming left V 6 bases short and J 2 bases short, with 16 bases between.

This clonotype was found a few times. The V call is TRBV18, the J call TRBJ2-3; tentatively, D is TRBD1 or TRBD2 (5 bases each). Germline V gene sequence: CDR1 KGHSH, CDR2 LQKENI. The ends were cut back, 3 bases at V and 5 bases at J, with 12 bases in the middle. The CDR3 is made up of 14 amino acids. The CDR3 sequence is CASSPIGGGDTQYF. The CDR3 DNA is TGTGCCAGCTCACCGATTGGGGGTGGAGATACGCAGTATTTT.

There are many counts of this clonotype. This chain uses TRBV20-1 with TRBJ1-5, with 7 positions matching TRBD1. V lost 1 base, J lost 6 bases, and 3 bases stayed unmatched. The CDR3 spans 13 residues. The V gene's germline CDR1 is DFQATT and CDR2 SNEGSKA (reference sequence). The CDR3 is CSARGQGGQPQHF. The CDR3 nucleotides are TGCAGTGCTAGAGGACAGGGAGGTCAGCCCCAGCATTTT.

This clonotype occurred a few times. The chain employs TRBV14 and TRBJ1-1; weak D call: TRBD1 (5 bases). The CDR3 is 14 amino acids. From germline, CDR1 is SGHDN and CDR2 FVKESK. V lost 2 bases, J lost 10 bases, and 17 bases lay in between. CDR3 sequence reads: CASSQQPGPERAFF. The CDR3 bases are TGTGCCAGCAGCCAACAACCGGGACCGGAACGAGCTTTCTTT.

There are a few counts of this clonotype. This CDR3 reads CASSLGRRVNYGYTF. The DNA of the CDR3 is TGTGCCAGCAGCTTAGGCCGCAGGGTTAACTATGGCTACACCTTC. The genes are TRBV11-2 and TRBJ1-2; perhaps TRBD1 as D (5 bases). Germline values: CDR1 SGHAT, CDR2 FQNNGV. With 1 base removed from V and 1 base from J, the gap between germline ends came to 10 bases. The CDR3 sequence is 15 residues long.

This clonotype has just a few counts. This chain connects TRBV7-8 to TRBJ2-3, with 9 nucleotides matching TRBD2. Unmatched junction bases numbered 6, after V lost 1 base and J lost 4 bases. Germline CDR1 SGHVS, CDR2 FQNEAQ. The CDR3 covers 16 residues. CDR3 region: CASSLVSGGGSDTQYF. DNA for the CDR3: TGTGCCAGCAGCTTAGTTAGCGGGGGCGGGTCAGATACGCAGTATTTT.

This chain connects TRBV6-2 or TRBV6-3 to TRBJ2-1; 8 bases agree with TRBD2. The CDR3 extends over 14 amino acids. With V trimmed by 10 bases and J by 8 bases, 13 bases remained unmatched. From germline, CDR1 is MNHEY and CDR2 SVGEGT. CDR3 in amino acids: CATENAGGADEQFF. The CDR3 nucleotides read TGTGCCACCGAGAATGCGGGGGGCGCGGATGAGCAGTTCTTC.

This clonotype was counted many times. This chain's CDR3 is CASSSRGNKETQYF. CDR3 sequence (DNA): TGTGCCAGCTCATCCAGGGGGAACAAAGAGACCCAGTACTTC. This chain joins TRBV18 and TRBJ2-5; 7 bases fit TRBD1. CDR3 length equals 14 residues. V shed 5 bases and J 3 bases; nucleotides not matched to a gene: 6. Germline lookup yields CDR1 KGHSH and CDR2 LQKENI.

This clonotype was counted a few times. V usage is TRBV10-3 and J usage is TRBJ1-5; tentatively, D is TRBD1 (5 bases). The CDR3 has 14 amino acids. Germline V gene lookup returns CDR1 ENHRY and CDR2 SYGVKD. V lost 10 bases and J 7 bases, leaving 20 bases between the germline ends. The CDR3 spells CANSKGPRDQPQHF. CDR3 DNA sequence: TGTGCCAACTCGAAGGGACCGAGGGACCAGCCCCAGCATTTT.